This TCR beta chain is drawn from a study of identifying expanded T cells in peripheral blood. Generated by immunoSEQ multiplex PCR, the TCRdb table keeps only in-frame clones and is missing some. The repertoire holds around 94,000 clones, with 85% as singletons. A word on this clone: Its antigen is unknown.

During the collection period, no donor immune events like infections were recorded. General observations from the study: Differentially abundant clones: roughly 1.3 between replicates, 16.4 at roughly 13 days, less than 20 at four.

The V gene lost 8 bases and the J gene lost 7 bases, with 23 bases spanning the gap. Germline V gene sequence: CDR1 LNHDA, CDR2 SQIVND (reference sequence). CDR3 length equals 15 residues. Specimen: blood. The V call is TRBV19, the J call TRBJ1-1; tentative D call: TRBD1 (6 bases). The clonotype was recovered from a person aged 18-70 years in good health. CDR3: CASRQGTYQDGEAFF. The CDR3 nucleotides read TGTGCCAGTCGCCAAGGGACATATCAGGATGGTGAAGCTTTCTTT.